The 20 T cell receptor beta chains listed next were all sequenced from one sample in a study of cytomegalovirus exposure and HLA in healthy donors. The PCR made use of 60 Vbeta and 13 Jbeta primers. Profiled with immunoSEQ multiplex PCR; TCRdb holds only in-frame clones, not every one. In the table there are about 130,000 clones, roughly 79% of which are singletons. The sequencing sample was made of PBMCs. Every receptor here comes from a woman aged 50 to 60 in good health and CMV-seronegative.

Regarding this clone: At the DNA level, this CDR3 is encoded by other sequences in the same sample as well. The chain links TRBV6-5 to TRBJ1-1, with 8 bases lining up with TRBD1. V lost 6 bases to trimming and J lost 1 base; unmatched junction nucleotides: 4. Germline loops: CDR1 MNHEY, CDR2 SVGAGI. This CDR3 has 14 amino acids. The CDR3 DNA reads TGTGCCAGCAGCGTCGGACAGGGGAACACTGAAGCTTTCTTT. This gives the protein CASSVGQGNTEAFF.

V usage is TRBV19 and J usage is TRBJ2-3; TRBD2 matches 8 bases. Germline-derived CDR1 and CDR2 are LNHDA and SQIVND (reference sequence). The CDR3 covers 19 residues. The V segment lost 0 bases and the J segment 4 bases; nucleotides outside the gene matches: 15. CDR3 protein: CASSIDRPSGPLIADTQYF. CDR3 coding DNA: TGTGCCAGTAGTATAGATCGGCCTAGCGGGCCTCTTATCGCAGATACGCAGTATTTT.

V gene TRBV15 combines with J gene TRBJ2-6; 8 nucleotides align to TRBD2. CDR3 length equals 16 residues. Germline V gene data show CDR1 as LNHNV and CDR2 as YYDKDF (reference sequence). With 5 bases clipped from V and 0 bases from J, the junction kept 3 bases outside the gene matches. CDR3: CATSREGSSGANVLTF. The CDR3 nucleotides are TGTGCCACCAGCCGGGAGGGCAGCTCTGGGGCCAACGTCCTGACTTTC.

The rearrangement links TRBV28 to TRBJ2-3, with TRBD1 matching over 7 bases. Germline CDR1 reads MDHEN; CDR2 reads SYDVKM. The V segment lost 7 bases and the J segment 0 bases; nucleotides outside the gene matches: 4. The CDR3 is 14 residues long. DNA for the CDR3: TGTGCCAGCACCCGGGACAGAAGCACAGATACGCAGTATTTT. Protein product: CASTRDRSTDTQYF.

The chain joins TRBV28 to TRBJ2-1; TRBD2 agrees at 11 bases. The germline gives CDR1 MDHEN, CDR2 SYDVKM. Trimming took 7 bases from V and 7 from J; bases not matched to a gene: 9. The CDR3 spans 15 residues. CDR3 residues: CASTKLAGALNEQFF. Here the CDR3 DNA reads TGTGCCAGCACGAAACTAGCGGGAGCATTGAATGAGCAGTTCTTC.

The rearrangement links TRBV5-6 to TRBJ1-1, with a weak D call TRBD1 (6 bases). The CDR3 has 13 amino acids. Trimming shortened V by 2 bases and J by 1 base, and 6 bases separated the two germline ends. From germline, CDR1 is SGHDT and CDR2 YYEEEE. The CDR3 region is CASSLQGNTEAFF. The CDR3 DNA reads TGTGCCAGCAGCTTACAGGGGAACACTGAAGCTTTCTTT.

In nucleotides, the CDR3 is TGTGCCAGCAGCCTCCCGCTGGGACTAGCGGGAGGGCCCCTCGAGCAGTACTTC. As protein: CASSLPLGLAGGPLEQYF. The chain employs TRBV7-9 and TRBJ2-7, with TRBD2 matching 16 bases. The CDR3 is made up of 18 amino acids. The J segment lost 6 bases and the V segment lost 5 bases, leaving 13 bases of the junction unmatched. Germline V gene data show CDR1 as SEHNR and CDR2 as FQNEAQ (reference sequence). The variable domain in full, with the rest retrieved from reference TRBV7-9 and TRBJ2-7, is DTGVSQNPRHKITKRGQNVTFRCDPISEHNRLYWYRQTLGQGPEFLTYFQNEAQLEKSRLLSDRFSAERPKGSFSTLEIQRTEQGDSAMYLCASSLPLGLAGGPLEQYFGPGTRLTVT.

The chain is built from TRBV5-1 and TRBJ1-2, with TRBD1 identical over 7 bases. The CDR3 spans 15 residues. Trimming removed 4 bases from V and 0 bases from J; junction bases left unmatched: 6. In germline, CDR1 is SGHRS, CDR2 YFSETQ. CDR3 nucleotide sequence: TGCGCCAGCAGCCCTGACAGGGCCCCTAACTATGGCTACACCTTC. This gives the protein CASSPDRAPNYGYTF.

The rearrangement joins TRBV27 to TRBJ1-5; D may be TRBD1 (6 bases). Trimming left V 4 bases short and J 5 bases short, with 12 bases between. The CDR3 is 14 residues long. Germline lookup yields CDR1 MNHEY and CDR2 SMNVEV (reference sequence). The CDR3 DNA reads TGTGCCAGCAGTTACACAGGGTTAGATCAGCCCCAGCATTTT. Protein sequence: CASSYTGLDQPQHF.

This clone occurred once. J is TRBJ2-3 and V is TRBV7-9, with no clear D. The CDR3 spans 12 residues. CDR1 and CDR2 (germline): SEHNR, FQNEAQ (reference sequence). V lost 8 bases, J lost 2 bases, and 8 bases lay in between. This CDR3 reads CASSFPTDTQYF. The CDR3 DNA sequence: TGTGCCAGCTCCTTCCCCACAGATACGCAGTATTTT.

This clone was seen a handful of times. The J gene is TRBJ2-3, the V gene TRBV5-6, with 9 bases identical to TRBD2. The CDR3 runs 15 residues. Germline values: CDR1 SGHDT, CDR2 YYEEEE. Losses at the gene ends were 4 bases for V and 4 bases for J; bases not matched to a gene: 7. The CDR3 coding sequence is TGTGCCAGCAGCCCTCCGGGACTAGCCCCAGATACGCAGTATTTT. It yields the protein CASSPPGLAPDTQYF.

This clone was observed once. The chain links TRBV27 to TRBJ2-7, with 12 bases that match TRBD2. The CDR3 length is 16 residues. The germline V gene has CDR1 MNHEY and CDR2 SMNVEV (reference sequence). J was trimmed by 5 bases and V by 4 bases; bases with no gene match: 9. CDR3 loop: CASSSRTSGMYNEQYF. In nucleotides, the CDR3 is TGTGCCAGCAGTTCCAGGACTAGCGGGATGTATAACGAGCAGTACTTC.

The sample holds a few counts of this clone. This chain connects TRBV5-1 to TRBJ2-1; no firm D call. The CDR3 totals 13 residues. Germline loops: CDR1 SGHRS, CDR2 YFSETQ. Trimming cost V 0 bases and J 3 bases, with 4 bases left between them. CDR3 amino acids: CASSLDNYNEQFF. For the CDR3, the DNA is TGCGCCAGCAGCTTGGACAACTACAATGAGCAGTTCTTC.

The CDR3 DNA sequence: TGTGCCAGCAACGTGATGACAGGGGAGAACACTGAAGCTTTCTTT. It specifies CASNVMTGENTEAFF. This rearrangement joins TRBV6-1 to TRBJ1-1, with 8 bases fitting TRBD1. This CDR3 is built from 15 residues. Germline V gives CDR1 MNHNS, CDR2 SASEGT. V lost 7 bases, J lost 1 base, and 8 bases stayed unmatched.

This clone occurred once. The V gene is TRBV30, the J gene TRBJ2-2, with 10 bases identical to TRBD2. Germline-derived CDR1 and CDR2 are GTSNPN and SVGIG (reference sequence). V lost 4 bases to trimming and J lost 6 bases; unmatched junction nucleotides: 14. This CDR3 contains 17 residues. The CDR3 region is CAWTNLEAGGRAGELFF. As DNA, the CDR3 is TGTGCCTGGACCAACCTGGAAGCGGGAGGGAGGGCCGGGGAGCTGTTTTTT.

CDR3 coding DNA: TGTGCCTGGAGTTACTCAGGGGGGAAAGAGACCCAGTACTTC. Protein: CAWSYSGGKETQYF. This rearrangement joins TRBV30 to TRBJ2-5; D is perhaps TRBD1 (7 bases). CDR1 is GTSNPN and CDR2 is SVGIG in the germline V gene (reference sequence). Trimming left V 2 bases short and J 3 bases short, with 13 bases between. The CDR3 consists of 14 residues.

This clone was seen a few times. The chain couples TRBV9 to TRBJ1-4, with 10 bases lining up with TRBD1. CDR1 is SGDLS and CDR2 is YYNGEE in the germline V gene. This CDR3 spans 16 amino acids. V was pared by 0 bases and J by 7 bases, with 6 bases of the junction left unmatched. The DNA for the CDR3 is TGTGCCAGCAGCGTAGGACAGGGGGCGGCCGGTGAAAAACTGTTTTTT. This gives the protein CASSVGQGAAGEKLFF.

The rearrangement joins TRBV2 to TRBJ1-4; 9 bases line up with TRBD1. Germline lookup yields CDR1 SNHLY and CDR2 FYNNEI. Trimming took 7 bases from V and 5 from J; bases not matched to a gene: 8. CDR3 length equals 15 residues. CDR3 residues: CASNFDRGVNEKLFF. For the CDR3, the DNA is TGTGCCAGCAATTTCGACAGGGGGGTGAATGAAAAACTGTTTTTT.

In its sample, this clone was seen once. The chain employs TRBV7-6 and TRBJ2-1; TRBD1 agrees at 7 bases. The CDR3 length is 16 residues. Germline V CDR1 and CDR2: SGHVS, FNYEAQ. V dropped 8 bases and J dropped 0; count of bases not matched to a gene: 10. For the CDR3, the DNA is TGTGCCAGCGGTTCGTGGACAGGCCGCTCCTACAATGAGCAGTTCTTC. Translated, it gives CASGSWTGRSYNEQFF.

V usage is TRBV18 and J usage is TRBJ1-5; TRBD1 matches at 10 bases. The germline CDR1 and CDR2 sequences are KGHSH and LQKENI. The V and J ends lost 3 bases and 5 bases, in that order; junction bases with no gene match: 4. This CDR3 is 15 amino acids long. This CDR3 reads CASSPTGGNYQPQHF. The CDR3 DNA reads TGTGCCAGCTCACCGACAGGGGGCAATTATCAGCCCCAGCATTTT.